Presented here are 3 T cell receptor beta chains from one specimen sequenced in a study of glioma-infiltrating T cells. Using RNA template, CDR3s of TCR alpha and beta were amplified with iRepertoire arm-PCR. TCRdb ran MiXCR on the multiplex PCR reads and lists one entry per CDR3 protein. The sample lists 100,000 to 150,000 distinct CDR3 sequences; around 23% were seen once. Sample: glioma tissue, nonneoplastic brain tissue, or PBMCs (not recorded which). These receptors all come from a human donor with low-grade glioma or glioblastoma, undergoing nonglioma brain surgery, or in good health (not recorded which).

This clonotype was seen only once. Being one base from a much bigger clone, this may be a read error. This sequence joins TRBV6-1 and TRBJ2-3; D is unresolved. The CDR3 totals 15 residues. CDR1 is MNHNS and CDR2 is SASEGT in the germline V gene. CDR3 coding DNA: TGTGCCAGCAGGATCCTCGGAAGTGGCACAGTTACGCAGTATTTT. This codes for CASRILGSGTVTQYF.

In this sample, this clonotype turned up many times. J is TRBJ2-1 and V is TRBV15; TRBD2 aligns across 12 bases. This CDR3 is built from 17 residues. V shed 0 bases and J 7 bases; nucleotides not matched to a gene: 7. The germline V gene has CDR1 LNHNV and CDR2 YYDKDF (reference sequence). CDR3 nucleotides: TGTGCCACCAGCAGAGATAACGGACTAGCGGGGTGGAATGAGCAGTTCTTC. It translates to CATSRDNGLAGWNEQFF.

The chain links TRBV7-3 to TRBJ2-5, with 10 bases lining up with TRBD2. Germline V gene data show CDR1 as SGHTA and CDR2 as FQGTGA. This CDR3 has 16 residues. Trimming at V came to 5 bases and at J to 3 bases, leaving 9 bases not matched to a gene. The CDR3 DNA is TGTGCCAGCAGCCAAACTAGCGGGGCCCTTAAAGAGACCCAGTACTTC. Translation: CASSQTSGALKETQYF.